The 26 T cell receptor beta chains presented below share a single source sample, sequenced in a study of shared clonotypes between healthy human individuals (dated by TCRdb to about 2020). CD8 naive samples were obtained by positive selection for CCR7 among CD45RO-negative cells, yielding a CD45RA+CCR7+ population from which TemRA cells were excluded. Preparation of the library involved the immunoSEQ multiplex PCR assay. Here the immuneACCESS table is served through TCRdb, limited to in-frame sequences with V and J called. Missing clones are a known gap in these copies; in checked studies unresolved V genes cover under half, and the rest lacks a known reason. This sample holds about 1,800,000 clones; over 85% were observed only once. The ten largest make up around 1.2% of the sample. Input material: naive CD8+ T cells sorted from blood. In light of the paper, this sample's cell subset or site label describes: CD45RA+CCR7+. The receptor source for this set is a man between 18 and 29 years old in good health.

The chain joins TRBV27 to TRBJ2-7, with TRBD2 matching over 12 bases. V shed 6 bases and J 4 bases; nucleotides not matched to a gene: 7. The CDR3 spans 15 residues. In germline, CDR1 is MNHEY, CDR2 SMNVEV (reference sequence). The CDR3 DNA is TGTGCCAGCAGCTGGAAGGGACTAGCGGGTTACGAGCAGTACTTC. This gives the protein CASSWKGLAGYEQYF.

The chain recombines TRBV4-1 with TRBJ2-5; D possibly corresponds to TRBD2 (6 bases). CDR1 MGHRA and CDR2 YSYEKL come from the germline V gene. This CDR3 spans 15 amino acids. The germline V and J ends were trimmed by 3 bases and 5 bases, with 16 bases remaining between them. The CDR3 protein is CASSQRGGPTETQYF. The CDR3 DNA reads TGCGCCAGCAGCCAGAGGGGAGGACCAACGGAGACCCAGTACTTC.

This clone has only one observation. CDR3 coding DNA: TGTGCCAGCAGCGGCCGGGACAGACAAGAGACCCAGTACTTC. Its protein is CASSGRDRQETQYF. V and J are TRBV9 and TRBJ2-5; TRBD1 aligns across 7 bases. There are 14 residues in the CDR3. Germline loops: CDR1 SGDLS, CDR2 YYNGEE. J gave up 2 bases and V 3 bases, and 4 bases lay outside the gene matches.

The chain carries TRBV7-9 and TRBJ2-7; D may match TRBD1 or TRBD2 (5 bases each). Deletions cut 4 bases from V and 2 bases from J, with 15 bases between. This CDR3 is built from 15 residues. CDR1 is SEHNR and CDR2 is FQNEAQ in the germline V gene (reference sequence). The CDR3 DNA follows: TGTGCCAGCAGCTCTGAGGGGAACATACCCTACGAGCAGTACTTC. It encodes CASSSEGNIPYEQYF.

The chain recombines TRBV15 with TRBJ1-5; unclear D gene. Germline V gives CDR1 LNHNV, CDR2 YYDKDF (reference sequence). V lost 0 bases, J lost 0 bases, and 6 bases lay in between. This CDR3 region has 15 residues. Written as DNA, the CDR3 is TGTGCCACCAGCAGAGATCCGAATAGCAATCAGCCCCAGCATTTT. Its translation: CATSRDPNSNQPQHF.

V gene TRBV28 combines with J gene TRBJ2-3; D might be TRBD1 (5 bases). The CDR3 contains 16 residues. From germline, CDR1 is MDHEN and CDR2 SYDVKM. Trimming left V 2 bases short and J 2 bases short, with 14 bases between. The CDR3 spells CASSLQAEGVTDTQYF. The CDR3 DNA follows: TGTGCCAGCAGTTTACAGGCTGAAGGGGTCACAGATACGCAGTATTTT.

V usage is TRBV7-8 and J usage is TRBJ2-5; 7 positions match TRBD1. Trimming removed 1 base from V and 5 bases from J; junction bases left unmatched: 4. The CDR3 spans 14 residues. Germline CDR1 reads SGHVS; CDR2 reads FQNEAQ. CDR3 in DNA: TGTGCCAGCAGCTTAGACAGGGGCTATGAGACCCAGTACTTC. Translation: CASSLDRGYETQYF.

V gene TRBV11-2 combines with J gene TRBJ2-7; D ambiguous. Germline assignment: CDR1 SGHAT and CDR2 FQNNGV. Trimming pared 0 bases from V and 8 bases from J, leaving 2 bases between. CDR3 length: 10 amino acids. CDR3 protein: CASSLDQQYF. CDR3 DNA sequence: TGTGCCAGCAGCTTAGACCAGCAGTACTTC.

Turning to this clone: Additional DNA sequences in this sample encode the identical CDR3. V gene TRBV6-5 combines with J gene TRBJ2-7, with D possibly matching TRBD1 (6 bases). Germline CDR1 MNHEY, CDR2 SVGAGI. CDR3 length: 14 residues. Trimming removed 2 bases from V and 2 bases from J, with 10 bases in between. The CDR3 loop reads CASSYQGSTYEQYF. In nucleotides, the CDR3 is TGTGCCAGCAGTTACCAGGGGAGTACCTACGAGCAGTACTTC.

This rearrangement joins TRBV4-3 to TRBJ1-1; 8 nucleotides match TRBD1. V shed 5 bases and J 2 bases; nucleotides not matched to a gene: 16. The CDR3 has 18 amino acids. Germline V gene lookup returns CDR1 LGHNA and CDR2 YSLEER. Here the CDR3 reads CASSVGTGRDWYNTEAFF. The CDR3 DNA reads TGCGCCAGCAGCGTGGGGACAGGTCGAGATTGGTATAACACTGAAGCTTTCTTT.

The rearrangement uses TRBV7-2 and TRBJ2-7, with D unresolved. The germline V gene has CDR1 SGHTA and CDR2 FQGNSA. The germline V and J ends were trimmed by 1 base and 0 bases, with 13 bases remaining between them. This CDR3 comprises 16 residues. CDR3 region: CASSLEEVYLSYEQYF. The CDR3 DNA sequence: TGTGCCAGCAGCTTAGAAGAGGTGTATCTCTCCTACGAGCAGTACTTC.

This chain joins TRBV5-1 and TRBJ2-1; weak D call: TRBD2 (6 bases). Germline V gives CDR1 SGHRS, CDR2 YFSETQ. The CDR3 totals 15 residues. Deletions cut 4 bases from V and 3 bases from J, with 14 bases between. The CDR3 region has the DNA TGCGCCAGCAGCCTCTCTAGCGAGTTCTACAATGAGCAGTTCTTC. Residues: CASSLSSEFYNEQFF.

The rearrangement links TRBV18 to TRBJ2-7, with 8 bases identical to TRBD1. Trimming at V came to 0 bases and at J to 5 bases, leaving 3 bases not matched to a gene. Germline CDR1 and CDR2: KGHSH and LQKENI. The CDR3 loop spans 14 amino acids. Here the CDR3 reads CASSPPDRDHEQYF. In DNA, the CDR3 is TGTGCCAGCTCACCACCGGACAGGGACCACGAGCAGTACTTC. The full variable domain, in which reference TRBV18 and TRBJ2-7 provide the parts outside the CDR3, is NAGVMQNPRHLVRRRGQEARLRCSPMKGHSHVYWYRQLPEEGLKFMVYLQKENIIDESGMPKERFSAEFPKEGPSILRIQQVVRGDSAAYFCASSPPDRDHEQYFGPGTRLTVT.

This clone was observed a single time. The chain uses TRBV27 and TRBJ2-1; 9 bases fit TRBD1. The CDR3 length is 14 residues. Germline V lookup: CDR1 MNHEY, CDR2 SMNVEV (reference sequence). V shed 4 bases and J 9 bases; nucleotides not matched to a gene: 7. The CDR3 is CASSSTTGGGEQFF. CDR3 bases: TGTGCCAGCAGTTCGACGACAGGGGGAGGTGAGCAGTTCTTC.

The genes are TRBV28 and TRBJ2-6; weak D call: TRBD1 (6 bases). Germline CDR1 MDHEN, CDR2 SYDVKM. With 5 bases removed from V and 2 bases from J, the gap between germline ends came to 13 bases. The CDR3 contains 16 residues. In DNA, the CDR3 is TGTGCCAGCAGTCCCGTTCCAGGGGCTGGGGCCAACGTCCTGACTTTC. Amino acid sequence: CASSPVPGAGANVLTF.

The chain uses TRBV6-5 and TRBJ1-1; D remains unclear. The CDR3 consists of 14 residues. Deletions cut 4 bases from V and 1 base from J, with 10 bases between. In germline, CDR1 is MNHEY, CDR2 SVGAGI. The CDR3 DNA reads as TGTGCCAGCAGTTGGTCCGTCTCGAACACTGAAGCTTTCTTT. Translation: CASSWSVSNTEAFF.

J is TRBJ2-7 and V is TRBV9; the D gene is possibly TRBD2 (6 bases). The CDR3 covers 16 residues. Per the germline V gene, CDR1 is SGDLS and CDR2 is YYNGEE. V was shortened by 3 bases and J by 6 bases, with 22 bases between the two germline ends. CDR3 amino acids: CASSDPRSGFSGEQYF. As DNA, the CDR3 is TGTGCCAGCAGCGACCCTCGATCGGGGTTTAGCGGCGAGCAGTACTTC.

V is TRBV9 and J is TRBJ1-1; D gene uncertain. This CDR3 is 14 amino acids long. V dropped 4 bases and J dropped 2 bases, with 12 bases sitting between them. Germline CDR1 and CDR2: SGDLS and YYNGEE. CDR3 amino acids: CASSPYGANTEAFF. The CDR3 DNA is TGTGCCAGCAGCCCCTATGGAGCCAACACTGAAGCTTTCTTT.

CDR3 DNA: TGTGCCAGCAGCCAATTGATCGGGGGAGGCTGGGAGACCCAGTACTTC. As protein: CASSQLIGGGWETQYF. V gene TRBV4-2 combines with J gene TRBJ2-5; maybe TRBD2 (6 bases). Between the trimmed V and J ends, which lost 2 bases and 5 bases, there was a span of 18 bases. The CDR3 has 16 amino acids. The germline CDR1 and CDR2 sequences are LGHNA and YNFKEQ.

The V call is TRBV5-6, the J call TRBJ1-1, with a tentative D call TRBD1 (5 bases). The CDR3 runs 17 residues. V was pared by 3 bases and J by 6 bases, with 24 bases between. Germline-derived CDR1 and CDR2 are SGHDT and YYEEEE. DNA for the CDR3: TGTGCCAGCAGCTGGGGGGTTACAGAAGGTTTGAGGGCTGAAGCTTTCTTT. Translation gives CASSWGVTEGLRAEAFF.

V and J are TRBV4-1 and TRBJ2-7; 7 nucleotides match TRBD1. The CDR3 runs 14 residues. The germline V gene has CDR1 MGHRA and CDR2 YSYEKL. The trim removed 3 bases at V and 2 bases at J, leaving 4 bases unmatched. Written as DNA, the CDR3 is TGCGCCAGCAGCCAGGGACAGTGGACCTACGAGCAGTACTTC. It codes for CASSQGQWTYEQYF.

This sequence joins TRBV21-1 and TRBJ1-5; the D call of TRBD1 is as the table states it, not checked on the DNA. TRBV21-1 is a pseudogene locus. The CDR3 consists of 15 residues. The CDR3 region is CASSKVSGQYQPQHF. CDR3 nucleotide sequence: TGTGCCAGCAGCAAAGTTTCGGGACAATATCAGCCCCAGCATTTT.

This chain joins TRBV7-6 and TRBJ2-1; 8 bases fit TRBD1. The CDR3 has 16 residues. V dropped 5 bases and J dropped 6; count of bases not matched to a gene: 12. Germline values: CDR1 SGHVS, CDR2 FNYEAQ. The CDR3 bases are TGTGCCAGCAGCCCAACGGGACAGGTCTCGGTCAATGAGCAGTTCTTC. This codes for CASSPTGQVSVNEQFF.

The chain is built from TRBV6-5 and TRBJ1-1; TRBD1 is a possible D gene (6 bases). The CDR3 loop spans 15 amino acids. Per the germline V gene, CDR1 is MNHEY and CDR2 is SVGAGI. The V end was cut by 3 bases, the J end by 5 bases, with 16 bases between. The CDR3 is CASSYARTDGTEAFF. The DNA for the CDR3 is TGTGCCAGCAGTTATGCACGGACAGACGGGACTGAAGCTTTCTTT.

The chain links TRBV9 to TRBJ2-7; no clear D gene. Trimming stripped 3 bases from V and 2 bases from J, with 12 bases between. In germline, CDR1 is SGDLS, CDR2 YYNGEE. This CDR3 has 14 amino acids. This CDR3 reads CASSAFPGTYEQYF. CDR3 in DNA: TGTGCCAGCAGCGCGTTCCCCGGAACCTACGAGCAGTACTTC.

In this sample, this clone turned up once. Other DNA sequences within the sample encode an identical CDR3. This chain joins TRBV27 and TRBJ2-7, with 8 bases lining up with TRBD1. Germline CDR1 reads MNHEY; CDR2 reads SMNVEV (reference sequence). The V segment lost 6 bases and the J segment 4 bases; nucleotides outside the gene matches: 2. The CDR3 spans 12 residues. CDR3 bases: TGTGCCAGCAGCGACAGGGGTTACGAGCAGTACTTC. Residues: CASSDRGYEQYF.